This paragraph covers one T cell receptor beta chain sequence. The target of this receptor is not known. No qualities accompany the bases; no much larger clone lies one base away. The library was obtained by the immunoSEQ multiplex PCR assay. A mixture of 60 forward primers for TCR Vbeta segments and 13 reverse primers for TCR Jbeta segments was used in the multiplex PCR. Amplification of the CDR3 region of rearranged TCR beta genes was performed with a multiplex PCR assay on genomic DNA. The Illumina HiSeq System was used to sequence the amplified TCR beta libraries as 87-base-pair reads. Per the source publication's procedure: Across the 500 to 850 repertoires, a later analysis counted some 80 million unique TCR beta chains, approximately 12 million of which were shared by at least two donors. To remove PCR and sequencing errors, raw reads were error-corrected and collapsed into unique sequences using a nearest-neighbor algorithm that merged closely related sequences. Alignment of CDR3 sequences to IMGT reference sequences was used to assign V, D and J gene segments. Each retained sequence needed at least a six-nucleotide match to both a V gene segment and a J gene segment. Rearrangements were called productive when the CDR3 lacked stop codons and stayed in frame with V and J; all others were non-productive. Following IMGT convention, CDR3 was defined as the stretch from the second conserved V-encoded cysteine up to the conserved J-encoded phenylalanine. In an earlier analysis of 500 to 650 of the donors, sequences lacking an unambiguous match to a single V gene segment were excluded. In an earlier analysis of 450 to 700 of the donors, V segments were called functional above 56.7% productive rearrangements and were called segregating when the between-donor standard deviation exceeded 5%. To diagnose cytomegalovirus status from the catalog of TCR beta chain sequences, a statistical classification framework was built. In a later analysis, V and J genes were assigned by comparing TCR nucleotide sequences against IMGT/GENE-DB human TR gene sequences. The TCRdist pipeline was used in a later analysis to assign CDR3 sequences and most-parsimonious VDJ recombination scenarios. A later analysis defined each TCR beta chain by its CDR3 amino acid sequence plus V-gene family, and excluded reads lacking a unique V-gene family. As a way to deal with suspected cross-contamination and a sequencing artifact, a later analysis dropped 450 to 600 nucleotide sequences that were highly shared and had low generation probability. For each public chain, a later analysis derived a clonal expansion index from normalized ranks of inferred template counts within each repertoire. In a later analysis, generation probabilities were computed with a VDJ recombination model fitted to out-of-frame rearrangements, and the resulting probabilities were checked against IGoR. Hypergeometric tests were used in a later analysis to score TCR-TCR, TCR-HLA and TCR-CMV co-occurrence, with a repertoire-size bias correction applied to the TCR pairs. False discovery rates were estimated in a later analysis by permuting HLA or CMV assignments 20 times. In a later analysis, co-occurring TCRs were grouped using DBSCAN, with TCRdist sequence similarity added in when clustering inside HLA-allele-positive subsets. Co-occurrence clustering excluded repertoires with fewer than 30,000 or more than 120,000 public chains, plus five with anomalous nucleotide sharing. In TCRdb, the immuneACCESS table is reduced to in-frame sequences with V and J assigned. These tables do not hold every clone; where another copy was compared, an unresolved V gene accounts for under half, and the others remain unexplained. V, J and clone size reflect that table, while D and trimming were determined from the DNA. The sample table lists some 130,000 clones, roughly 80% of them with a count of one. Of the sample, roughly 2.5% falls within the top ten clones.

In total, roughly 710 healthy bone marrow donors made up the cohort. Cohort members were all nominally healthy when sampled, although unrecorded immune exposures were likely present. The donor was CMV seronegative and was included in the group of over 300 seronegative cohort members. Every donor gave a peripheral blood sample, and the peripheral blood mononuclear cells from that sample were used for TCR beta sequencing. Genomic DNA was extracted from the blood cell samples with the Qiagen DNeasy Blood Extraction Kit. This specimen belongs to a study of cytomegalovirus exposure and HLA in healthy donors (dated by TCRdb to 2017 to 2019). For context, the study as a whole: An earlier analysis of approximately 590 of the donors reported about 250 Gb of sequence data and more than 90 million unique TCR beta sequences from some 180 million T cells. Both class I and class II loci were covered by HLA typing, at four-digit resolution. About 5 DR-DQ haplotypes were handled as single units for association and clustering, since linkage in the cohort was strong. Typing coverage varied by locus: 629-630 donors for A, B, C, DRB1 and DQB1; approximately 500 for DQA1; around 610 for DPA1; approximately 470 for DPB1. In addition to the first cohort of 666 subjects, a separate validation cohort of over 90 different subjects was used. The later analysis used no new phenotypic data to find candidate immune exposures, relying instead on TCR beta sequences and their occurrence across donors. Among about 390 genotyped donors of the cohort, an average of about 240,000 unique TCR beta nucleotide sequences were sequenced per donor, roughly a sixth of them non-productive. In an earlier analysis of roughly 600 of the donors, high-throughput TCR beta sequencing was used to judge whether each TCR beta V gene segment behaved as functional or pseudogenic. In a later analysis, previously published TCR beta repertoires from more than 500 donors were re-analyzed and high-resolution HLA genotyping was added so that TCR occurrence patterns could be studied. To predict cytomegalovirus infection status, the study combined high-throughput TCR immunosequencing, statistical association of individual TCRs with disease status, and machine learning. The study used immunosequencing to profile the T cell repertoires of under 700 subjects and linked those repertoires to cytomegalovirus serostatus. In a later genetic analysis, genome-wide SNP genotypes for about three fifths of the roughly 670 donors were used, and that subset was treated as a discovery cohort. Every repertoire in the discovery cohort had been generated on one and the same sequencing platform. An early release covering roughly 640 HLA-typed donors comprised about 300 gigabases of sequencing data and tens of millions of unique TCR sequences. The study aimed to test whether signatures of past pathogen exposure could be identified by cataloging public T cell receptors. Of the approximately 400 genotyped donors, over 70% fell in the genetic ancestry cluster associated with self-reported Caucasian donors. Donor age, sex, ethnicity and CMV serostatus were compiled together with the repertoire data.

The investigation overall reported the following: The study listed approximately 150 TCR beta chains as associated with cytomegalovirus. While some public TCRs were present in many individuals, most TCR sequences turned up only very rarely across donors. An earlier analysis of 450 to 750 of the donors showed that most TCR beta V segments appeared in productive rearrangements either about 87% or about 30% of the time, which broadly matched IMGT annotations. In both the original and validation cohorts, the classifier was reported to diagnose cytomegalovirus status with high specificity and sensitivity. Because some donors lacked HLA typing at each locus, the association tests relied only on the typed subset. A later analysis reported that several top co-occurrence clusters appeared linked to parvovirus B19, influenza, CMV and Epstein-Barr virus. A later analysis found that HLA-associated TCR beta chains were more clonally expanded and had lower generation probabilities than equally common non-associated chains. CMV serostatus was the only immune exposure information available for the cohort. V-gene and J-gene trimming of TCR beta chains was associated with a missense DCLRE1C variant in a later genetic analysis, and the association was replicated in an independent cohort. In a later analysis, the rate of TCR association differed among HLA loci, with DRB1 alleles having the most associated TCRs and HLA-C alleles having the fewest. Presence/absence analyses assumed roughly uniform sequencing depth across donors, an assumption that may not hold. It was suggested by the authors that the approach could potentially be generalized to other disease states and immunological phenotypes. According to a later genetic analysis, donors in an Asian-associated ancestry cluster had fewer N-insertions in productive TCRs than the approximately 710-donor mean. In this cohort, only TCR beta chains were sequenced, and detectable features were limited by the absence of alpha or paired-chain data. Most CMV-associated TCR beta chains appeared to be HLA-restricted in a later analysis, and the HLA associations seemed to be driven largely by CMV exposure. A cluster of highly shared sequence variants was judged likely to be a technical artifact of the sequencing pipeline. Some IMGT-functional V segments, including TRBV6-2 and TRBV6-3, could not be told apart with the 87-base-pair reads, so those segments were excluded. A further reported finding was that TCR beta sequences accurately predicted the HLA-A and HLA-B alleles for most subjects in the first cohort. Specific HLA alleles were associated with some 15,000 TCR beta sequences at a false discovery rate of 0.05 in a later analysis. Correlated functional status among segregating V segments might reflect linkage disequilibrium, but an unknown experimental factor could not be ruled out. The earlier analysis of around 600 of the donors excluded some 15 rarely observed V segments, including chromosome 9 orphons, because counts were too low. Strong co-occurrence of HLA alleles, especially DR and DQ, made assigning TCR associations to individual alleles difficult. In vitro tests confirmed that three of the cytomegalovirus-associated TCR beta chains recognize cytomegalovirus antigens.

The germline V gene provides CDR1 SGHTS and CDR2 YDEGEE. V is pared back by 4 bases and J by 4 bases, with 9 bases lying between the germline termini. The CDR3 goes from the cysteine to the phenylalanine over 13 residues. CDR3 DNA is the only sequence kept; it has 39 bases, read in frame from the first base. Rearrangement joined TRBV5-8 to TRBJ1-5; the D gene identity is not certain. This sequence originates from a man aged 25 to 45 in good health and CMV-seronegative. Sequencing input: PBMCs. The DNA is TGTGCCAGCAGCAGACAAGTTAATCAGCCCCAGCATTTT. Its protein product is CASSRQVNQPQHF.